Below are 9 T cell receptor beta chains sequenced from a single sample in a study of blood T cell repertoires in COVID-19. Libraries were prepared by immunoSEQ multiplex PCR; TCRdb keeps only in-frame clonotypes and omits some of them. This table holds roughly 73,000 clones, about nine tenths found once. The material sequenced was peripheral blood. The receptors were sampled from an elderly woman with active or convalescent COVID-19.

This clone showed up just a few times. The V gene is TRBV5-1, the J gene TRBJ2-7; 8 positions agree with TRBD1. Germline CDR1 SGHRS, CDR2 YFSETQ. With 2 bases clipped from V and 5 bases from J, the junction kept 6 bases outside the gene matches. The CDR3 loop spans 14 amino acids. The CDR3 here is CASSLADRVNEQYF. CDR3 DNA sequence: TGCGCCAGCAGCTTAGCGGACAGGGTTAACGAGCAGTACTTC.

The chain carries TRBV19 and TRBJ1-2, with TRBD1 matching 8 bases. The V and J ends lost 10 bases and 8 bases, in that order; junction bases with no gene match: 12. The CDR3 runs 13 residues. The germline V gene encodes CDR1 LNHDA and CDR2 SQIVND (reference sequence). For the CDR3, the DNA is TGTGCCACGGCGGACAGGGAGGCTGAGGGCTACACCTTC. As protein: CATADREAEGYTF.

V gene TRBV14 combines with J gene TRBJ2-2, with a tentative D call TRBD2 (6 bases). This CDR3 region has 14 residues. The ends were cut back, 1 base at V and 4 bases at J, with 7 bases in the middle. CDR1 SGHDN and CDR2 FVKESK come from the germline V gene. The CDR3 coding sequence is TGTGCCAGCAGCCAAGTGCGGGGCACCGGGGAGCTGTTTTTT. Its protein product is CASSQVRGTGELFF.

This rearrangement joins TRBV29-1 to TRBJ2-7, with 9 bases fitting TRBD2. CDR1 SQVTM and CDR2 ANQGSEA come from the germline V gene. Trimming took 5 bases from V and 5 from J; bases not matched to a gene: 10. The CDR3 is made up of 14 amino acids. The CDR3 DNA follows: TGCAGCGTTCACCGTAGCGGGGGAATCCACGAGCAGTACTTC. This encodes CSVHRSGGIHEQYF.

The V and J genes are TRBV28 and TRBJ1-2, with a possible D match to TRBD1 (6 bases). The germline V gene encodes CDR1 MDHEN and CDR2 SYDVKM. The CDR3 is 13 residues long. With 10 bases removed from V and 10 bases from J, the gap between germline ends came to 22 bases. The CDR3 reads CATHTGQLYDYTF. In DNA form, the CDR3 reads TGTGCCACCCACACCGGACAGTTATACGACTACACCTTC.

This clone was recorded a few times. The chain has TRBV5-1 and TRBJ1-1; D not certain. The germline CDR1 and CDR2 sequences are SGHRS and YFSETQ. V was trimmed by 2 bases and J by 5 bases, leaving 10 bases between them. CDR3 length: 13 amino acids. CDR3 coding DNA: TGCGCCAGCAGCTTCCTGAGTTTAACTGAAGCTTTCTTT. Translated: CASSFLSLTEAFF.

This clone was observed a few times. The chain employs TRBV6-5 and TRBJ2-1, with 13 bases lining up with TRBD2. With V trimmed by 6 bases and J by 5 bases, 4 bases remained unmatched. Germline V gene sequence: CDR1 MNHEY, CDR2 SVGAGI. The CDR3 runs to 15 residues. In nucleotides, the CDR3 is TGTGCCAGCAGCCGGACTAGCGGGGGTAACAATGAGCAGTTCTTC. Protein sequence: CASSRTSGGNNEQFF.

This rearrangement joins TRBV29-1 to TRBJ1-4, with a possible D match to TRBD1 (5 bases). The CDR3 runs 15 residues. V dropped 4 bases and J dropped 6 bases, with 18 bases sitting between them. Germline CDR1 and CDR2: SQVTM and ANQGSEA. The CDR3 here is CSVVEGRNLDEKLFF. The CDR3 DNA reads TGCAGCGTTGTTGAGGGGAGGAATTTAGATGAAAAACTGTTTTTT.

J is TRBJ2-1 and V is TRBV7-3; 7 bases match TRBD1. The CDR3 runs to 14 residues. V lost 4 bases, J lost 6 bases, and 6 bases stayed unmatched. Germline V CDR1 and CDR2: SGHTA, FQGTGA. In DNA, the CDR3 is TGTGCCAGCAGCTCAGACAGGGTCTCCAATGAGCAGTTCTTC. Translation: CASSSDRVSNEQFF.